Each of the 12 T cell receptor beta chains below was sequenced from the same sample in a study of T cell repertoires in cytomegalovirus infection. These TCRs' antigens remain unknown. TCRdb called the reads again in MiXCR, with one record for every CDR3 protein. The repertoire consists of some 62,000 distinct CDR3 sequences, with 20% to 25% occurring once and the leading ten covering roughly two thirds. Sequenced here: CD8+ T cells from cultured PBMCs, sampled from culture after CMV antigen stimulation. The origin of the receptors is a human donor in good health (CMV status not recorded). Some clones in this sample may be carry-over from other donors' samples.

This clonotype was seen a handful of times. CDR3 coding DNA: TGTGCCAGCAGCACGAATCGACTGGCGCCCTACGAGCAGTACTTC. Residues: CASSTNRLAPYEQYF. The chain uses TRBV7-2 and TRBJ2-7; D is unresolved. The ends were cut back, 5 bases at V and 2 bases at J, with 16 bases in the middle. This CDR3 has 15 amino acids. The germline gives CDR1 SGHTA, CDR2 FQGNSA.

There are a few counts of this clonotype. The CDR3 sequence is CASSETPGRINTEAFF. In nucleotides, the CDR3 is TGTGCCAGCAGTGAAACCCCGGGACGGATAAACACTGAAGCTTTCTTT. V is TRBV6-1 and J is TRBJ1-1, with D maybe TRBD1 (5 bases). Trimming removed 2 bases from V and 2 bases from J, with 15 bases in between. The CDR3 is 16 amino acids. Germline CDR1 reads MNHNS; CDR2 reads SASEGT.

A remark on this clonotype: At one end the junction does not follow the germline gene, possibly because of a read error. CDR3 sequence (DNA): TGTGACAGCAGCCTTACGCTAGCGGGGGGGCTCAATGAGCAGTTCTTC. Protein product: CDSSLTLAGGLNEQFF. The gene calls are TRBV7-6 and TRBJ2-1; TRBD2 aligns across 12 bases. Germline-derived CDR1 and CDR2 are SGHVS and FNYEAQ. The CDR3 consists of 16 residues.

This clonotype has just a few counts. CDR3 region: CASSIVGEGLSSYNEQFF. For the CDR3, the DNA is TGTGCCAGCAGCATTGTGGGAGAGGGGCTGAGCTCCTACAATGAGCAGTTCTTC. The rearrangement joins TRBV7-9 to TRBJ2-1; D possibly matches TRBD1 or TRBD2 (5 bases each). CDR3 length equals 18 residues. Germline assignment: CDR1 SEHNR and CDR2 FQNEAQ (reference sequence). V was trimmed by 5 bases and J by 0 bases, leaving 20 bases between them.

The gene calls are TRBV6-6 and TRBJ2-3; D may match TRBD1 or TRBD2 (5 bases each). CDR3 length: 20 residues. Trimming left V 6 bases short and J 4 bases short, with 32 bases between. Germline values: CDR1 MNHNY, CDR2 SVGAGI (reference sequence). The CDR3 loop is CASRSRGAGKEDGYADTQYF. CDR3 in DNA: TGTGCCAGCAGGTCACGGGGCGCCGGAAAAGAAGATGGATACGCAGATACGCAGTATTTT.

The rearrangement links TRBV7-2 to TRBJ2-7; TRBD2 matches 7 bases. Germline CDR1 is SGHTA and CDR2 is FQGNSA. The CDR3 contains 17 residues. Trimming took 5 bases from V and 1 from J; bases not matched to a gene: 14. CDR3 sequence reads: CASSLSGLPTRSYEQYF. CDR3 coding DNA: TGTGCCAGCAGCCTTAGCGGGCTGCCGACTAGATCCTACGAGCAGTACTTC.

The rearrangement uses TRBV12-3 or TRBV12-4 and TRBJ2-1; no reliable D call. The CDR3 extends over 13 amino acids. V was cut by 5 bases and J by 8 bases, with 13 bases left in between. The CDR3 is CASSLIAWDEQFF. CDR3 nucleotides: TGTGCCAGCAGTCTTATTGCCTGGGATGAGCAGTTCTTC.

This clonotype was observed a handful of times. This sequence joins TRBV11-2 and TRBJ2-3; D may be TRBD1 (6 bases). This CDR3 is 16 amino acids long. Germline values: CDR1 SGHAT, CDR2 FQNNGV. The V gene lost 4 bases and the J gene lost 2 bases, with 16 bases spanning the gap. The CDR3 region has the DNA TGTGCCAGCAGCTCCTTCAGGGGAGAGTACACAGATACGCAGTATTTT. Amino acids: CASSSFRGEYTDTQYF.

This chain connects TRBV29-1 to TRBJ2-7, with 11 bases that match TRBD2. Losses at the gene ends were 5 bases for V and 2 bases for J; bases not matched to a gene: 5. The CDR3 is 14 residues long. Germline V lookup: CDR1 SQVTM, CDR2 ANQGSEA. The CDR3 DNA sequence: TGCAGCGTTTCGGGACTAGCGGATACCTACGAGCAGTACTTC. It codes for CSVSGLADTYEQYF.

This sequence joins TRBV7-8 and TRBJ2-7; 7 nucleotides match TRBD1. Germline V gives CDR1 SGHVS, CDR2 FQNEAQ. Trimming removed 0 bases from V and 0 bases from J; junction bases left unmatched: 2. This CDR3 has 15 amino acids. CDR3 region: CASSLAQGPSYEQYF. The CDR3 coding sequence is TGTGCCAGCAGCTTAGCACAGGGGCCCTCCTACGAGCAGTACTTC.

As for this clonotype: The conserved phenylalanine or tryptophan normally closing the CDR3 is absent here, so this likely arose from a read error. The chain combines TRBV4-1 with TRBJ1-1, with D maybe TRBD1 (5 bases). With 0 bases removed from V and 5 bases from J, the gap between germline ends came to 16 bases. Germline V lookup: CDR1 MGHRA, CDR2 YSYEKL. The CDR3 covers 16 residues. The CDR3 loop reads CASSQDRAGRGTEAFL. DNA for the CDR3: TGCGCCAGCAGCCAAGATCGGGCAGGTCGGGGGACTGAAGCTTTCTTA.

This clonotype appeared a few times. The CDR3 protein is CASSESQEKYNEQFF. CDR3 nucleotides: TGTGCCAGCAGTGAATCACAGGAGAAATACAATGAGCAGTTCTTC. The chain carries TRBV6-1 and TRBJ2-1; a possible D gene is TRBD1 (5 bases). V lost 2 bases and J 4 bases, leaving 12 bases between the germline ends. Per the germline V gene, CDR1 is MNHNS and CDR2 is SASEGT. The CDR3 sequence is 15 residues long.